This paragraph covers one TCR beta chain sequence. The entry originates in a study of blood T cell repertoires in COVID-19. Across the study: Sample material is recorded as cDNA or gDNA derived from T cells, B-cell-depleted T cells, or PBMCs.

The CDR3 loop spans 16 amino acids. With 7 bases clipped from V and 0 bases from J, the junction kept 11 bases outside the gene matches. The germline V gene has CDR1 WSHSY and CDR2 SAAADI. Enrollees, about 18 to 100 years old, lived in about two dozen US areas. Donors were grouped by their self-reported clinical history. TCRdb's table, derived via immunoSEQ multiplex PCR, lists solely in-frame clones and lacks some. The sample records about 220,000 clones, 75% to 90% being singletons. V usage is TRBV10-2 and J usage is TRBJ1-2; TRBD1 matches 7 bases. The sample consisted of PBMCs or T cells enriched from blood (not recorded which). This receptor was identified in a woman aged 18 to 35 in a cohort exposed to, infected with or recovered from COVID-19 (not recorded which). This CDR3 is CASNGALTGSNYGYTF. The CDR3 DNA is TGCGCCAGCAATGGAGCCCTGACAGGGTCTAACTATGGCTACACCTTC.